A single sample is the source of the 24 T cell receptor beta chains below, sequenced in a study of shared clonotypes between healthy human individuals. Only in-frame clones appear in the TCRdb table, and some are missing; sequencing was by immunoSEQ multiplex PCR. The repertoire holds 450,000 to 650,000 clones, with roughly four fifths as singletons. Sequences were obtained from PBMCs. The receptors derive from a woman aged 40 to 50 in good health. Some clones in this sample may be carry-over from other donors' samples.

This chain connects TRBV7-9 to TRBJ2-1, with D possibly matching TRBD1 (7 bases). Looked up from germline, CDR1 is SEHNR and CDR2 is FQNEAQ (reference sequence). The CDR3 length is 15 residues. The V gene lost 6 bases and the J gene lost 3 bases, with 15 bases spanning the gap. The CDR3 DNA reads TGTGCCAGCAGGCCTGCGGGACAGAACTACAATGAGCAGTTCTTC. Amino acids: CASRPAGQNYNEQFF. The whole variable domain, filled in from reference TRBV7-9 and TRBJ2-1, reads DTGVSQNPRHKITKRGQNVTFRCDPISEHNRLYWYRQTLGQGPEFLTYFQNEAQLEKSRLLSDRFSAERPKGSFSTLEIQRTEQGDSAMYLCASRPAGQNYNEQFFGPGTRLTVL.

This clone was found once. This chain connects TRBV5-4 to TRBJ2-7, with 9 bases matching TRBD2. The CDR3 has 14 residues. The germline CDR1 and CDR2 sequences are SGHNT and YYREEE (reference sequence). J lost 5 bases, V lost 4 bases, and 7 bases had no gene match. The CDR3 nucleotides read TGTGCCAGCAGCACCGCGGGAGGGCCCCACGAGCAGTACTTC. Residues: CASSTAGGPHEQYF.

This clone was seen once. The rearrangement joins TRBV28 to TRBJ1-5; 10 bases line up with TRBD1. V shed 6 bases, J shed 6 bases, and the junction held 8 bases outside the gene matches. There are 15 residues in the CDR3. Germline V gives CDR1 MDHEN, CDR2 SYDVKM. The CDR3 bases are TGTGCCAGCAGCCCGGCCGGGACAGGGGTTCAGCCCCAGCATTTT. Translation: CASSPAGTGVQPQHF.

V usage is TRBV27 and J usage is TRBJ2-7, with TRBD1 matching over 10 bases. Trimming took 5 bases from V and 6 from J; bases not matched to a gene: 10. The CDR3 consists of 15 residues. Germline V CDR1 and CDR2: MNHEY, SMNVEV (reference sequence). The CDR3 loop reads CASSVLGTGVLEQYF. The CDR3 bases are TGTGCCAGCAGTGTCCTCGGGACAGGGGTTCTCGAGCAGTACTTC.

V is TRBV10-3 and J is TRBJ2-3; D gene uncertain. CDR1 and CDR2 (germline): ENHRY, SYGVKD. The CDR3 covers 12 residues. With 7 bases removed from V and 6 bases from J, the gap between germline ends came to 11 bases. CDR3 in amino acids: CAINTDGDTQYF. The CDR3 DNA follows: TGTGCCATCAATACGGACGGCGATACGCAGTATTTT.

A few counts support this clone. This chain connects TRBV5-8 to TRBJ2-7; D tentatively fits TRBD1 or TRBD2 (5 bases each). Germline CDR1 SGHTS, CDR2 YDEGEE. CDR3 length: 15 residues. The V and J ends lost 0 bases and 1 base respectively, with 11 bases between them. The CDR3 loop is CASSLEGPSSYEQYF. The CDR3 region has the DNA TGTGCCAGCAGCTTGGAGGGACCCTCATCCTACGAGCAGTACTTC.

This sequence joins TRBV30 and TRBJ1-1; D perhaps matches TRBD1 (6 bases). This CDR3 region has 12 residues. Germline lookup yields CDR1 GTSNPN and CDR2 SVGIG (reference sequence). V lost 8 bases to trimming and J lost 0 bases, with 10 bases between them. The CDR3 nucleotides are TGTGCCCTCGGGACAATGAACACTGAAGCTTTCTTT. Translation gives CALGTMNTEAFF.

This clone appeared a few times. The chain has TRBV30 and TRBJ2-2, with D perhaps TRBD2 (5 bases). With 7 bases removed from V and 3 bases from J, the gap between germline ends came to 15 bases. There are 14 residues in the CDR3. Germline loops: CDR1 GTSNPN, CDR2 SVGIG (reference sequence). The CDR3 nucleotides read TGTGCCTCCGGCCGTACAGCGGACACCGGGGAGCTGTTTTTT. Translated: CASGRTADTGELFF.

Of note for this clone: This may be a read error: a much more frequent sequence differs by one nucleotide. Other DNA sequences in the sample encode the same CDR3. The chain joins TRBV9 to TRBJ1-1; no definite D call. Between the trimmed V and J ends, which lost 0 bases and 0 bases, there was a span of 3 bases. The length of the CDR3 is 13 residues. Per the germline V gene, CDR1 is SGDLS and CDR2 is YYNGEE. CDR3 nucleotides: TGTGCCAGCAGCGTAGCAGTGAACACTGAAGCTTTCTTT. Translated, it gives CASSVAVNTEAFF.

The rearrangement joins TRBV7-2 to TRBJ1-3, with D perhaps matching TRBD1 (6 bases). The CDR3 is made up of 17 amino acids. The germline V gene encodes CDR1 SGHTA and CDR2 FQGNSA. V dropped 0 bases and J dropped 2 bases, with 14 bases sitting between them. CDR3 sequence (DNA): TGTGCCAGCAGCTTAGCGGGGAGGGGGAACCCTGGAAACACCATATATTTT. It codes for CASSLAGRGNPGNTIYF. Based on the CDR3 plus reference TRBV7-2 and TRBJ1-3, the full variable domain is GAGVSQSPSNKVTEKGKDVELRCDPISGHTALYWYRQSLGQGLEFLIYFQGNSAPDKSGLPSDRFSAERTGGSVSTLTIQRTQQEDSAVYLCASSLAGRGNPGNTIYFGEGSWLTVV.

The chain combines TRBV5-4 with TRBJ2-6; D uncertain. The V end was cut by 5 bases, the J end by 0 bases, with 9 bases between. The CDR3 consists of 15 residues. Looked up from germline, CDR1 is SGHNT and CDR2 is YYREEE (reference sequence). Here the CDR3 DNA reads TGTGCCAGCAGTTCGATTTTCTCTGGGGCCAACGTCCTGACTTTC. It encodes CASSSIFSGANVLTF.

This clone appeared many times. The V gene is TRBV10-2, the J gene TRBJ2-1; D is unresolved. This CDR3 is built from 11 residues. Trimming took off 4 bases at V and 12 bases at J, with 10 bases between the two ends. The V gene's germline CDR1 is WSHSY and CDR2 SAAADI. CDR3 residues: CASSVAGRQFF. The CDR3 region has the DNA TGCGCCAGCAGTGTCGCAGGTCGGCAGTTCTTC.

This clone was seen more than once but under ten times. The rearrangement links TRBV30 to TRBJ1-1; D is unclear. This CDR3 comprises 12 residues. The V end lost 7 bases, the J end lost 0 bases, and 9 bases lay between the germline ends. Germline-derived CDR1 and CDR2 are GTSNPN and SVGIG (reference sequence). CDR3 sequence reads: CASQPMNTEAFF. In nucleotides, the CDR3 is TGTGCCTCCCAACCCATGAACACTGAAGCTTTCTTT.

In its sample, this clone was seen many times. Other DNA sequences of this sample code for an identical CDR3. V is TRBV2 and J is TRBJ2-7, with D possibly being TRBD2 (5 bases). The CDR3 extends over 12 amino acids. Germline lookup yields CDR1 SNHLY and CDR2 FYNNEI. Trimming took 7 bases from V and 4 from J, leaving 11 bases between them. The CDR3 region is CASIQEGYEQYF. CDR3 sequence (DNA): TGTGCCAGCATTCAAGAGGGATACGAGCAGTACTTC.

The chain combines TRBV7-9 with TRBJ2-3; the match to TRBD2 covers 9 bases. With V trimmed by 1 base and J by 2 bases, 7 bases remained unmatched. This CDR3 contains 17 residues. Germline-derived CDR1 and CDR2 are SEHNR and FQNEAQ (reference sequence). This CDR3 is CASSLVLVAGDTDTQYF. In DNA form, the CDR3 reads TGTGCCAGCAGCTTAGTTTTAGTAGCGGGGGACACAGATACGCAGTATTTT.

The rearrangement uses TRBV28 and TRBJ2-1; the match to TRBD2 covers 7 bases. The V segment lost 8 bases and the J segment 1 base; nucleotides outside the gene matches: 5. Germline V CDR1 and CDR2: MDHEN, SYDVKM. The CDR3 extends over 14 amino acids. The CDR3 protein is CASSSGASYNEQFF. CDR3 in DNA: TGTGCCAGCTCTAGCGGAGCTTCCTACAATGAGCAGTTCTTC.

The chain combines TRBV28 with TRBJ1-5, with unresolved D. The V and J ends lost 5 bases and 3 bases respectively, with 8 bases between them. From germline, CDR1 is MDHEN and CDR2 SYDVKM. This CDR3 comprises 13 residues. The CDR3 reads CASSPGPNQPQHF. The CDR3 region has the DNA TGTGCCAGCAGTCCCGGGCCCAATCAGCCCCAGCATTTT.

The chain couples TRBV5-5 to TRBJ2-2, with 7 bases identical to TRBD2. J lost 4 bases, V lost 3 bases, and 12 bases had no gene match. Germline V gene sequence: CDR1 SGHKS, CDR2 YYEKEE (reference sequence). CDR3 length: 17 amino acids. CDR3 sequence: CASSSQGAGVTTGELFF. The DNA for the CDR3 is TGTGCCAGCAGCTCTCAAGGGGCGGGAGTTACCACCGGGGAGCTGTTTTTT.

Of note for this clone: With only one base between it and a far larger clone, this is likely a read error. The sample has other DNA sequences that encode this CDR3 too. The chain employs TRBV7-2 and TRBJ1-2; 8 bases map to TRBD1. Germline V gene sequence: CDR1 SGHTA, CDR2 FQGNSA. CDR3 length: 15 amino acids. V trimming: 6 bases; J trimming: 4 bases; junction bases outside the gene matches: 10. The CDR3 nucleotides are TGTGCCAGCAGTCTCCAGGACAGGGCGCCCTATGGCTACACCTTC. Amino acids: CASSLQDRAPYGYTF. Using reference TRBV7-2 and TRBJ1-2 for the parts outside the CDR3, the full variable domain is GAGVSQSPSNKVTEKGKDVELRCDPISGHTALYWYRQSLGQGLEFLIYFQGNSAPDKSGLPSDRFSAERTGGSVSTLTIQRTQQEDSAVYLCASSLQDRAPYGYTFGSGTRLTVV.

The chain joins TRBV10-1 to TRBJ2-5; 8 nucleotides line up with TRBD2. This CDR3 is 16 amino acids long. With V trimmed by 8 bases and J by 0 bases, 11 bases remained unmatched. Germline CDR1 and CDR2: WNHNN and SYGVQD (reference sequence). Written as DNA, the CDR3 is TGCGCCAGCCAGAAAGGGACTAGAGGGAACCAAGAGACCCAGTACTTC. It specifies CASQKGTRGNQETQYF.

This chain links TRBV10-3 with TRBJ1-6; 9 bases fit TRBD1. The germline CDR1 and CDR2 sequences are ENHRY and SYGVKD. This CDR3 is built from 15 residues. V was clipped by 9 bases and J by 4 bases; unmatched bases: 7. In DNA, the CDR3 is TGTGCCATAAGTACCGGGACAGGGTATAATTCACCCCTCCACTTT. Its protein product is CAISTGTGYNSPLHF.

The chain is built from TRBV4-1 and TRBJ1-2, with TRBD1 identical over 8 bases. The CDR3 is made up of 15 amino acids. V lost 3 bases and J lost 5; bases outside the gene matches: 8. The V gene's germline CDR1 is MGHRA and CDR2 YSYEKL. This CDR3 is CASSQRQGPGYGYTF. The CDR3 DNA sequence: TGCGCCAGCAGCCAGCGACAGGGGCCGGGTTATGGCTACACCTTC.

This chain links TRBV18 with TRBJ2-7; D uncertain. The germline gives CDR1 KGHSH, CDR2 LQKENI. The CDR3 is made up of 15 amino acids. The V end was cut by 1 base, the J end by 1 base, with 11 bases between. CDR3 amino acids: CASSPRAIFSYEQYF. DNA of the CDR3: TGTGCCAGCTCACCACGTGCGATATTTTCCTACGAGCAGTACTTC.

The chain combines TRBV19 with TRBJ2-3; a weak D match, TRBD2 (6 bases). V was clipped by 6 bases and J by 5 bases, with 15 bases between them. Germline V CDR1 and CDR2: LNHDA, SQIVND (reference sequence). This CDR3 has 14 residues. CDR3 nucleotide sequence: TGTGCCAGTAGCCGGCGGAGGGCTGAAGATACGCAGTATTTT. Protein: CASSRRRAEDTQYF.